Presented here are 16 T cell receptor beta chains from one specimen sequenced in a study of technical replicates of blood from several donors. The table came from immunoSEQ multiplex PCR; TCRdb's copy has only in-frame clones and leaves some out. This sample has approximately 59,000 clones; around 88% occur once, and the top ten carry more than 5%. The source material was PBMCs. Receptors originate from a human donor in good health. Some clones in this sample may be carry-over from other donors' samples.

V is TRBV7-2 and J is TRBJ2-7, with 10 bases aligning to TRBD1. V gave up 8 bases and J gave up 4 bases; unmatched junction bases: 8. The CDR3 extends over 14 amino acids. The germline V gene has CDR1 SGHTA and CDR2 FQGNSA. CDR3 region: CASELGQGLYEQYF. CDR3 nucleotides: TGTGCCAGCGAACTGGGACAGGGGTTGTACGAGCAGTACTTC.

V usage is TRBV18 and J usage is TRBJ1-2; D is perhaps TRBD1 (5 bases). Trimming pared 3 bases from V and 2 bases from J, leaving 10 bases between. The CDR3 sequence is 14 residues long. The germline V gene encodes CDR1 KGHSH and CDR2 LQKENI. The CDR3 DNA sequence: TGTGCCAGCTCACCTACTGACAGCAACTATGGCTACACCTTC. Translated, it gives CASSPTDSNYGYTF.

The CDR3 loop is CASSDISQGSYGYTF. CDR3 DNA sequence: TGTGCCAGCAGCGATATATCACAGGGCAGCTATGGCTACACCTTC. The rearrangement links TRBV5-6 to TRBJ1-2, with D possibly being TRBD1 (6 bases). CDR3 size: 15 residues. V was trimmed by 4 bases and J by 4 bases, leaving 17 bases between them. Germline CDR1 is SGHDT and CDR2 is YYEEEE.

The CDR3 DNA reads TGCGCCAGCAGCTACAACTACGAGCAGTACTTC. Its protein product is CASSYNYEQYF. The chain links TRBV5-1 to TRBJ2-7; D unresolved. V lost 3 bases and J 3 bases, leaving 4 bases between the germline ends. Germline assignment: CDR1 SGHRS and CDR2 YFSETQ. This CDR3 region has 11 residues. Together with reference TRBV5-1 and TRBJ2-7, the CDR3 gives the full variable domain: KAGVTQTPRYLIKTRGQQVTLSCSPISGHRSVSWYQQTPGQGLQFLFEYFSETQRNKGNFPGRFSGRQFSNSRSEMNVSTLELGDSALYLCASSYNYEQYFGPGTRLTVT.

The V gene is TRBV27, the J gene TRBJ1-5; 7 bases agree with TRBD1. Trimming at V came to 5 bases and at J to 4 bases, leaving 8 bases not matched to a gene. The V gene's germline CDR1 is MNHEY and CDR2 SMNVEV (reference sequence). The CDR3 covers 15 residues. The chain's CDR3 is CASSPVGQLNQPQHF. CDR3 DNA: TGTGCCAGCAGTCCAGTGGGACAGCTAAATCAGCCCCAGCATTTT.

CDR3 nucleotide sequence: TGTGCCAGCAGGCCGACAGCCAACTATGGCTACACCTTC. This codes for CASRPTANYGYTF. J is TRBJ1-2 and V is TRBV6-5; the D gene is possibly TRBD1 (5 bases). Trimming pared 6 bases from V and 2 bases from J, leaving 10 bases between. Germline V gene data show CDR1 as MNHEY and CDR2 as SVGAGI. This CDR3 is 13 amino acids long.

Here the CDR3 DNA reads TGCGCCAGCAGCCACGGAGTAGGTGTCGAGCAGTACTTC. Residues: CASSHGVGVEQYF. The chain links TRBV4-3 to TRBJ2-7; no reliable D call. Trimming shortened V by 3 bases and J by 6 bases, and 12 bases separated the two germline ends. From germline, CDR1 is LGHNA and CDR2 YSLEER. The CDR3 sequence is 13 residues long.

The rearrangement links TRBV7-9 to TRBJ2-1; 9 bases are shared with TRBD2. There are 15 residues in the CDR3. Per the germline V gene, CDR1 is SEHNR and CDR2 is FQNEAQ (reference sequence). The junction had 10 bases not matched to a gene; V was cut back by 4 bases and J by 9 bases. In nucleotides, the CDR3 is TGTGCCAGCAGCTCCGGGACTAGCACTGAGAGTGAGCAGTTCTTC. Its protein product is CASSSGTSTESEQFF.

This clone was detected once. Here the CDR3 DNA reads TGCGCCAGTGGACTAGCGGGAGAAGAGACCCAGTACTTC. It encodes CASGLAGEETQYF. The chain combines TRBV5-1 with TRBJ2-5; 13 bases are a match to TRBD2. This CDR3 contains 13 residues. Germline values: CDR1 SGHRS, CDR2 YFSETQ. With 8 bases clipped from V and 3 bases from J, the junction kept 1 base outside the gene matches. Full variable domain (missing parts from reference TRBV5-1 and TRBJ2-5): KAGVTQTPRYLIKTRGQQVTLSCSPISGHRSVSWYQQTPGQGLQFLFEYFSETQRNKGNFPGRFSGRQFSNSRSEMNVSTLELGDSALYLCASGLAGEETQYFGPGTRLLVL.

The V call is TRBV7-9, the J call TRBJ2-7, with 7 positions matching TRBD1. V was pared by 5 bases and J by 2 bases, with 3 bases of the junction left unmatched. The CDR3 is 13 residues long. CDR1 is SEHNR, CDR2 FQNEAQ, per germline (reference sequence). Here the CDR3 DNA reads TGTGCCAGCAGCCCTACAGGGGCCTACGAGCAGTACTTC. This sequence encodes CASSPTGAYEQYF.

This clone appeared a few times. In nucleotides, the CDR3 is TGCGCCAGCAGTCAACAACAGGGAAGGGCCGGGGAGCTGTTTTTT. Amino acid sequence: CASSQQQGRAGELFF. The chain combines TRBV23-1 with TRBJ2-2; TRBD1 might be the D (6 bases). TRBV23-1 is placed among ORFs of uncertain function. The CDR3 has 15 residues. V was trimmed by 2 bases and J by 6 bases, leaving 13 bases between them.

The chain uses TRBV2 and TRBJ1-2; 8 positions agree with TRBD1. The CDR3 is made up of 14 amino acids. Trimming took 6 bases from V and 4 from J; bases not matched to a gene: 7. Germline values: CDR1 SNHLY, CDR2 FYNNEI. For the CDR3, the DNA is TGTGCCAGCAGGCCTCAGGGGGCTCCCTATGGCTACACCTTC. Translating it yields CASRPQGAPYGYTF.

The rearrangement uses TRBV5-4 and TRBJ2-1; D is unclear. The ends were cut back, 4 bases at V and 0 bases at J, with 8 bases in the middle. The germline V gene has CDR1 SGHNT and CDR2 YYREEE (reference sequence). The CDR3 spans 14 residues. The CDR3 nucleotides are TGTGCCAGCAGCCTTCCCAGCTCCTACAATGAGCAGTTCTTC. This encodes CASSLPSSYNEQFF.

The J gene is TRBJ1-1, the V gene TRBV4-2, with D possibly matching TRBD1 (6 bases). This CDR3 has 13 amino acids. Trimming shortened V by 6 bases and J by 4 bases, and 12 bases separated the two germline ends. Germline values: CDR1 LGHNA, CDR2 YNFKEQ. CDR3 amino acids: CASRPPDSTEAFF. CDR3 sequence (DNA): TGTGCCAGCAGACCACCGGACAGCACTGAAGCTTTCTTT.

The genes are TRBV2 and TRBJ2-7; possible D gene TRBD2, 5 bases. In germline, CDR1 is SNHLY, CDR2 FYNNEI. This CDR3 contains 14 residues. Trimming took off 6 bases at V and 6 bases at J, with 18 bases between the two ends. Here the CDR3 DNA reads TGTGCCAGCAGGAGTTATCGGGGTACCCTCGAGCAGTACTTC. Translation gives CASRSYRGTLEQYF.

This clone was recorded once. The V call is TRBV4-2, the J call TRBJ2-2; 7 bases map to TRBD2. CDR3 length: 15 residues. CDR1 and CDR2 (germline): LGHNA, YNFKEQ. J lost 3 bases, V lost 1 base, and 2 bases had no gene match. CDR3 loop: CASSQVAGDTGELFF. The CDR3 DNA sequence: TGTGCCAGCAGCCAAGTTGCGGGGGACACCGGGGAGCTGTTTTTT.